These 6 T cell receptor beta chains were all obtained from the same sample, sequenced in a study of OX40 agonist ivuxolimab in advanced cancers. The method was the immunoSEQ multiplex PCR assay. The table was pulled from immuneACCESS by TCRdb, which kept in-frame rearrangements only. Such tables lose some clones; where checked, under half of the loss comes from unresolved V genes, and the rest has no known cause. The sample table shows tens of thousands of clones, and approximately 84% are seen once. The ten biggest clones cover approximately 25% of the sample. This specimen was CD4+ or CD8+ T cells sorted from blood, taken in a trial of the OX40 agonist ivuxolimab. The origin of the receptors is an adult with an advanced solid tumor such as melanoma, head and neck, liver or kidney cancer.

The V and J genes are TRBV2 and TRBJ2-7; tentatively, D is TRBD2 (6 bases). The CDR3 extends over 13 amino acids. The V gene's germline CDR1 is SNHLY and CDR2 FYNNEI. Trimming removed 8 bases at V and 3 bases at J, with 14 bases between. The CDR3 loop reads CASGSPGVYEQYF. In DNA form, the CDR3 reads TGTGCCAGCGGTTCCCCGGGGGTCTACGAGCAGTACTTC.

Written as DNA, the CDR3 is TGTGCCAGCAGTGAATGGGGTGAAGCTTTCTTT. This encodes CASSEWGEAFF. The V call is TRBV6-1, the J call TRBJ1-1; no definite D call. Germline V lookup: CDR1 MNHNS, CDR2 SASEGT. Trimming took 2 bases from V and 7 from J, leaving 5 bases between them. This CDR3 is 11 amino acids long.

To note about this clone: At the DNA level, this CDR3 is encoded by other sequences in the same sample as well. The rearrangement uses TRBV29-1 and TRBJ2-1; D is perhaps TRBD1 or TRBD2 (5 bases each). V lost 3 bases and J lost 6, with 27 bases in between. Germline V gene data show CDR1 as SQVTM and CDR2 as ANQGSEA. The CDR3 is 18 amino acids. CDR3 residues: CSVESQGRNGILGNEQFF. As DNA, the CDR3 is TGCAGCGTTGAGTCCCAGGGCCGGAACGGGATCCTTGGCAATGAGCAGTTCTTC.

The chain joins TRBV29-1 to TRBJ2-7; TRBD1 is a possible D gene (7 bases). V was trimmed by 1 base and J by 2 bases, leaving 18 bases between them. Looked up from germline, CDR1 is SQVTM and CDR2 is ANQGSEA. This CDR3 spans 16 amino acids. The CDR3 region has the DNA TGCAGCGTTGAAGTAGTGGGGTCAGGGGGGCCCTACGAGCAGTACTTC. Protein product: CSVEVVGSGGPYEQYF.

This chain joins TRBV2 and TRBJ1-2; perhaps TRBD1 as D (5 bases). Germline V lookup: CDR1 SNHLY, CDR2 FYNNEI. V was clipped by 0 bases and J by 0 bases, with 8 bases between them. The CDR3 is 15 amino acids. The CDR3 here is CASSEATGPNYGYTF. CDR3 DNA sequence: TGTGCCAGCAGTGAAGCAACAGGACCTAACTATGGCTACACCTTC.

This clone was detected only a few times. The genes are TRBV7-4 and TRBJ2-7, with 8 positions matching TRBD2. The CDR3 is 15 amino acids. Trimming at V came to 5 bases and at J to 2 bases, leaving 8 bases not matched to a gene. CDR1 SGHVT and CDR2 SQSDAQ come from the germline V gene. The CDR3 region is CASSPVVRGAYEQYF. The CDR3 nucleotides are TGTGCCAGCAGCCCAGTCGTGCGGGGGGCCTACGAGCAGTACTTC.